This TCR beta chain comes out of a study of blood T cells in healthy people across ages. A second PCR of 7 to 11 cycles used a sample-barcoded 5' primer and a J-beta primer mix. TCRdb reprocessed the 5' RACE reads with MiXCR, giving one entry per CDR3 protein. The repertoire consists of 870,000 or so distinct CDR3 sequences, with under 30% occurring once and the leading ten covering roughly 17%. Study results and caveats: Without sorted subsets, naive and antigen-experienced compartments could not be conclusively compared. The donors' CMV status was not determined, possibly confounding changes in expanded clonotypes.

V lost 6 bases and J lost 4, with 10 bases in between. The CDR3 is made up of 13 amino acids. From germline, CDR1 is SGHTA and CDR2 FQGNSA. This clonotype occurred many times. Its antigen is undetermined. Total RNA, at least 5 micrograms per sample, came from PBMCs. The sequencing input was blood. This chain uses TRBV7-2 with TRBJ1-5; D is undetermined. The clonotype comes from a woman of 80 years or more in good health. The DNA of the CDR3 is TGTGCCAGCAGTTTCGGACGGAATCAGCCCCAGCATTTT. Translating it yields CASSFGRNQPQHF.